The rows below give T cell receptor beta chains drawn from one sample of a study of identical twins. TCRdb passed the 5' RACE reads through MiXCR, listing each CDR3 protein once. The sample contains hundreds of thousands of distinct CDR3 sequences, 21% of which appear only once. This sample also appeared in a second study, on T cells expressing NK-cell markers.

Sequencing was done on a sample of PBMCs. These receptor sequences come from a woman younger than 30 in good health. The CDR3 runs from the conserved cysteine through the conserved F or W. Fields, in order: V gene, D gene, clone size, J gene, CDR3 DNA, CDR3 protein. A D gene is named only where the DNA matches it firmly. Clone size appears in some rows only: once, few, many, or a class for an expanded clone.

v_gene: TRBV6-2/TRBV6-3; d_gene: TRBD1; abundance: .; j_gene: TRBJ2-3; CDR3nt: TGTGCCAGCAGACCACCCTACCGGGACAGGGGGTTTACAGATACGCAGTATTTT; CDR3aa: CASRPPYRDRGFTDTQYF
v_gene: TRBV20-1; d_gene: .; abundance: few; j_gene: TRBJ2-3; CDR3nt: TGCAGTGCTAGTAAGCAGGGATCGCAAAACACAGATACGCAGTATTTT; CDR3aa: CSASKQGSQNTDTQYF
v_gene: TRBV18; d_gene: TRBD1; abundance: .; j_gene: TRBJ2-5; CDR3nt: TGTGCCAGCTCACCGGGACAGGGGATGTACGGAGAGACCCAGTACTTC; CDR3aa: CASSPGQGMYGETQYF
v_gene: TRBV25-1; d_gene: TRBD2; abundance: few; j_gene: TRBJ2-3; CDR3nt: TGTGCCAGCAGTGGCGGGGGGGGAAGCACAGATACGCAGTATTTT; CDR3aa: CASSGGGGSTDTQYF
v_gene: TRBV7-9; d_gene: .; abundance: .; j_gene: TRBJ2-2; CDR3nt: TGTGCCAGCACCCCCTCAAAAACCACTTTAAAGGCCGGGGAGCTGTTTTTT; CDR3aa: CASTPSKTTLKAGELFF
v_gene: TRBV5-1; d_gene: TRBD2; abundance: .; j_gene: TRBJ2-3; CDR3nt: TGCGCCAGCAGCTTGGGGAGCGGGATGAGCACAGATACGCAGTATTTT; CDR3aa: CASSLGSGMSTDTQYF
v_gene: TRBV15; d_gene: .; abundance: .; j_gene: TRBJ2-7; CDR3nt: TGTGCCACCAGCAGAGGTTGGGGGGACGAGCAGTACTTC; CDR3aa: CATSRGWGDEQYF
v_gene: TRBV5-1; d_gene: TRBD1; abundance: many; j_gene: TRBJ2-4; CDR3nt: TGCGCCAGCAGCATCCAGGGGGTGGTAGCCAAAAACATTCAGTACTTC; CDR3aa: CASSIQGVVAKNIQYF
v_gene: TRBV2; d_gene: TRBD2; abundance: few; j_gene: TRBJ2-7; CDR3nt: TGTGCCAGCAGTGCGGCTAGCGGGATACAAGAGCAGTACTTC; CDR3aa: CASSAASGIQEQYF
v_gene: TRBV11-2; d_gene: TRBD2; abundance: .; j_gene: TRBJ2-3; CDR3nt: TGTGCCAGCAGCTCGGGACTAGCGGGAGGGCCTTCCCCAGATACGCAGTATTTT; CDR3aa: CASSSGLAGGPSPDTQYF
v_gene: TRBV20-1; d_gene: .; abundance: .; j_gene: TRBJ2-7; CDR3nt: TGCAGTGCTACGAGGCAAGGTCTCGAGCAGTACTTC; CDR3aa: CSATRQGLEQYF
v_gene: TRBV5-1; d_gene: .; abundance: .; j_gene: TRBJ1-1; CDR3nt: TGCGCCAGCAGCCTACAGGGACGGTGCACTGAAGCTTTCTTT; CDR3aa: CASSLQGRCTEAFF
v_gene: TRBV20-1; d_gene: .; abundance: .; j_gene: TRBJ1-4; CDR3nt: TGCAGTGCTAGTGAGGGGCAGGCTAATGAAAAACTGTTTTTT; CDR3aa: CSASEGQANEKLFF
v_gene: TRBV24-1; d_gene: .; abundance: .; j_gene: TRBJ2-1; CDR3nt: TGTGCCACCTCGGGAGTCCCCTACAATGAGCAGTTCTTC; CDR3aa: CATSGVPYNEQFF
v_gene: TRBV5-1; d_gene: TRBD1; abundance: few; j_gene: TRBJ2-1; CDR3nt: TGCGCCAGCAGCTGGAAACAGGGACAGGGCGAGCAGTTCTTC; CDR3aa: CASSWKQGQGEQFF
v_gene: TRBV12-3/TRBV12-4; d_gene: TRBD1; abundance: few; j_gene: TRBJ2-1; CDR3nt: TGTGCCAGCACCTTTGGGACAGAATACAATGAGCAGTTCTTC; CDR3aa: CASTFGTEYNEQFF
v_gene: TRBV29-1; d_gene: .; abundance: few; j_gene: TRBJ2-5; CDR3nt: TGCAGCGTTTTAGACCGTGCACGGGAGACCCAGTACTTC; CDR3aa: CSVLDRARETQYF
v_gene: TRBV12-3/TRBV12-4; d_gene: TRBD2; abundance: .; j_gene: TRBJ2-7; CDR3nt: TGTGCCAGCAGGGGACTAGCGGGAGAGAGGGGAACCTACGAGCAGTACTTC; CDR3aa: CASRGLAGERGTYEQYF
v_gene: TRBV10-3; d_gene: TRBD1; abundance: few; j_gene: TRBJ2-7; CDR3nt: TGTGCCATCAGTGAGTCTTCCGACAGGGTTAGACACGAGCAGTACTTC; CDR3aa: CAISESSDRVRHEQYF
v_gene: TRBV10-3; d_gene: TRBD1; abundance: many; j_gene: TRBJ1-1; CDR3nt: TGTGCCATCAGTGATGACAGGGGATTGAACACTGAAGCTTTCTTT; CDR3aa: CAISDDRGLNTEAFF
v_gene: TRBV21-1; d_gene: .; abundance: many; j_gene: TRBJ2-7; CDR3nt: TGTGCCAGCAGCAAAGCAGACAGGGGACCTACTTTGGACTACGAGCAGTACTTC; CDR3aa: CASSKADRGPTLDYEQYF
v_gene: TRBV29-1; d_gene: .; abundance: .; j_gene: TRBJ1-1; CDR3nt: TGCAGCGTTAACCCAGGTCCTCGAGGTGAAGCTTTCTTT; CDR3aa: CSVNPGPRGEAFF
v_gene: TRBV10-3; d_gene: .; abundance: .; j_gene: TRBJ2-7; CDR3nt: TGTGCCACTACGATCGTAGAGGGCGACGAGCAGTACTTC; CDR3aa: CATTIVEGDEQYF
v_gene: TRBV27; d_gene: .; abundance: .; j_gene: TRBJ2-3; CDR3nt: TGTGCCAGCAGTTTCGCCAGGGCCTACACAGATACGCAGTATTTT; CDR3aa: CASSFARAYTDTQYF
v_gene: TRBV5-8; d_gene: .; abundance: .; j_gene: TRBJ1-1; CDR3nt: TGTGCCAGCAGCTCGGGACCCCGTGTAGAGACTTTCTTT; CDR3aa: CASSSGPRVETFF